Listed below are T cell receptor beta chains from one sample, sequenced in a study of T-cell memory formation after mild COVID-19. A single record per CDR3 protein comes from TCRdb applying MiXCR to the 5' RACE reads. The data hold more than 150,000 distinct CDR3 sequences, with approximately 17% observed a single time. Sequencing input: PBMCs or a T cell subset sorted from them (not recorded which). The receptor source for this set is a man between 18 and 35 years old who had mild COVID-19 (a few samples of this study predate the infection). Cell type and time point are not known. CDR3s include the opening cysteine and the closing phenylalanine or tryptophan. D genes are given only for firm matches. Only part of the rows carry a size: once, few, many, or a class if the clone is expanded.

TRBJ2-3 - TRBV4-2 few CASSQAGGATDTQYF TGTGCCAGCAGCCAAGCTGGGGGAGCAACAGATACGCAGTATTTT
TRBJ1-2 TRBD1 TRBV20-1 - CSAPGTGGVYYGYTF TGCAGTGCTCCCGGGACAGGGGGTGTTTACTATGGCTACACCTTC
TRBJ2-3 - TRBV20-1 few CSARVSGTDTQYF TGCAGTGCTAGGGTCTCAGGGACAGATACGCAGTATTTT
TRBJ2-2 TRBD1 TRBV4-3 few CASSQRQDRGPGELFF TGCGCCAGCAGCCAGCGACAGGACAGGGGACCCGGGGAGCTGTTTTTT
TRBJ2-5 - TRBV20-1 - CSARALHQGSSETQYF TGCAGTGCTAGAGCCCTACATCAGGGGAGCTCGGAGACCCAGTACTTC
TRBJ1-2 - TRBV21-1 - CASSKPRHYGYTF TGTGCCAGCAGCAAACCCCGGCACTATGGCTACACCTTC
TRBJ2-1 - TRBV4-3 few CASSQAPGGEQFF TGCGCCAGCAGCCAAGCCCCAGGTGGTGAGCAGTTCTTC
TRBJ1-2 - TRBV28 few CASSQTATNYGYTF TGTGCCAGCAGCCAGACAGCTACTAACTATGGCTACACCTTC
TRBJ2-3 - TRBV20-1 - CSAQYGGQYF TGCAGTGCTCAATACGGGGGGCAGTATTTT
TRBJ1-4 TRBD1 TRBV5-1 few CASSSGTGTREKLFF TGCGCCAGCAGTTCCGGGACAGGGACGCGTGAAAAACTGTTTTTT
TRBJ2-5 - TRBV7-3 few CASSRDPRETQYF TGTGCCAGCAGCCGCGACCCCCGGGAGACCCAGTACTTC
TRBJ1-5 - TRBV5-1 - CASSLDGSDQPQHF TGCGCCAGCAGCTTGGACGGGTCGGATCAGCCCCAGCATTTT
TRBJ1-2 TRBD1 TRBV5-6 - CASSLGDRGHSGYTF TGTGCCAGCAGCTTGGGAGACAGGGGGCATAGTGGCTACACCTTC
TRBJ1-5 - TRBV20-1 - CSASGGRSEPQHF TGCAGTGCTAGCGGGGGACGAAGCGAGCCCCAGCATTTT
TRBJ1-2 - TRBV6-5 - CASNGRLHPNYGYTF TGTGCCAGCAATGGGAGGCTGCATCCTAACTATGGCTACACCTTC
TRBJ1-1 - TRBV6-2/TRBV6-3 - CASSYSGAGTEAFF TGTGCCAGCAGTTACTCAGGGGCAGGCACTGAAGCTTTCTTT
TRBJ1-2 - TRBV6-2/TRBV6-3 few CASQGNYGYTF TGTGCCAGCCAGGGGAACTATGGCTACACCTTC
TRBJ1-2 - TRBV15 - CATSSPPTGWGGYTF TGTGCCACCAGCTCCCCCCCAACAGGGTGGGGTGGCTACACCTTC
TRBJ2-1 - TRBV11-1 - CASRGPSSYNEQFF TGTGCCAGCCGGGGGCCAAGCTCCTACAATGAGCAGTTCTTC
TRBJ1-2 TRBD1 TRBV7-9 - CASLPGQGDYGYTF TGTGCCAGCCTACCGGGACAGGGGGACTATGGCTACACCTTC
TRBJ2-7 TRBD2 TRBV4-2 few CASSQAGLAREQYF TGTGCCAGCAGCCAAGCTGGACTAGCTAGAGAGCAGTACTTC
TRBJ2-2 - TRBV10-1 - CASARDTFYHPNTGELFF TGCGCCAGCGCCCGGGACACCTTCTACCACCCGAACACCGGGGAGCTGTTTTTT
TRBJ2-1 - TRBV14 - CASSQDGGRPQFF TGTGCCAGCAGCCAAGATGGGGGACGCCCGCAGTTCTTC
TRBJ2-3 - TRBV5-4 few CASSLTGRLRDTQYF TGTGCCAGCAGCTTGACGGGCAGGTTGAGAGATACGCAGTATTTT
TRBJ2-3 TRBD2 TRBV7-8 few CASSFTSGGRSTDTQYF TGTGCCAGCAGCTTTACTAGCGGGGGGCGGAGCACAGATACGCAGTATTTT
TRBJ2-1 - TRBV5-1 few CASSFEGWEQFF TGCGCCAGCAGCTTTGAGGGTTGGGAGCAGTTCTTC
TRBJ2-3 TRBD2 TRBV20-1 many CSATPRGSGEPDTQYF TGCAGTGCTACCCCCCGGGGTAGCGGGGAACCAGATACGCAGTATTTT
TRBJ2-2 - TRBV18 few CASSPSRGGRTGELFF TGTGCCAGCTCACCCTCGAGGGGGGGCCGAACCGGGGAGCTGTTTTTT
TRBJ1-6 - TRBV12-3/TRBV12-4 - CASSYRLIGSPLHF TGTGCCAGCAGTTACAGGTTAATCGGTTCACCCCTCCACTTT
TRBJ1-2 TRBD1 TRBV11-2 few CASSSTQGSYGYTF TGTGCCAGCAGCTCTACACAGGGGTCCTATGGCTACACCTTC
TRBJ1-3 - TRBV28 few CASSLAGAQGNTIYF TGTGCCAGCAGTTTAGCAGGGGCTCAAGGAAACACCATATATTTT
TRBJ2-2 - TRBV24-1 few CATSDSGRATGELFF TGTGCCACCAGTGACTCTGGCAGGGCGACCGGGGAGCTGTTTTTT
TRBJ2-6 - TRBV9 - CASSVASGRISGANVLTF TGTGCCAGCAGCGTAGCAAGTGGGCGGATCTCTGGGGCCAACGTCCTGACTTTC
TRBJ1-1 - TRBV6-2/TRBV6-3 - CASSYGVTEAFF TGTGCCAGCAGTTACGGGGTCACTGAAGCTTTCTTT
TRBJ1-1 TRBD1 TRBV6-2/TRBV6-3 once CASSYGQGTTEAFF TGTGCAAGCAGTTACGGACAGGGAACCACTGAAGCTTTCTTT
TRBJ2-7 - TRBV27 - CASSPFRGISSYEQYF TGTGCCAGCAGTCCCTTCCGGGGGATCAGCTCCTACGAGCAGTACTTC
TRBJ2-5 - TRBV4-2 - CASSQAGALQETQYF TGTGCCAGCAGCCAAGCCGGGGCACTCCAAGAGACCCAGTACTTC
TRBJ1-5 TRBD1 TRBV7-2 many CASSSDGTGLQGHF TGTGCCAGCAGCTCTGACGGGACAGGCCTCCAAGGGCATTTT
TRBJ1-1 TRBD1 TRBV5-1 many CASVYDQGAEAFF TGCGCCAGCGTATACGACCAGGGGGCGGAAGCTTTCTTT
TRBJ2-3 TRBD2 TRBV11-2 few CASSQAWRGDHTQYF TGTGCCAGCAGTCAAGCTTGGCGGGGGGACCATACGCAGTATTTT
TRBJ1-1 - TRBV19 - CASQVSTEAFF TGTGCCAGTCAGGTGAGCACTGAAGCTTTCTTT